The clone carrying this TCR beta chain was picked up a small number of times. Its antigen is undetermined. This record belongs to a study of regulatory T cells in long-lasting Graves disease. Study outcomes and limitations: Sample size was small, which may have lowered accuracy.

Arm-PCR of CDR3 regions with iRepertoire HTBI primers generated TCR beta libraries. Via MiXCR, TCRdb re-called the multiplex PCR reads, giving one row per CDR3 protein. Here the sample spans about 430,000 distinct CDR3 sequences, 21% being singletons. Time point noted: persistent/refractory GD, antithyroid drugs over 5 years with positive TRAb. The authors made the TCR library using RNA they extracted from PBMCs. Enrollment of patients was through an endocrinology department in Xi'an, China. Sequencing used peripheral blood mononuclear cells (PBMCs), obtained when the disease was refractory, from a patient treated with antithyroid drugs. The receptor's source is a female donor with Graves disease.

The CDR3, as DNA: TGTGCCAGCACCCAGGCGTTAGCACCTAGGGTAGATACGCAGTATTTT. Its protein is CASTQALAPRVDTQYF. The genes are TRBV5-5 and TRBJ2-3; D not resolved. CDR3 length: 16 residues. CDR1 is SGHKS, CDR2 YYEKEE, per germline (reference sequence). Deletions cut 6 bases from V and 5 bases from J, with 22 bases between. Combining the CDR3 with reference TRBV5-5 and TRBJ2-3 gives the whole variable domain DAGVTQSPTHLIKTRGQQVTLRCSPISGHKSVSWYQQVLGQGPQFIFQYYEKEERGRGNFPDRFSARQFPNYSSELNVNALLLGDSALYLCASTQALAPRVDTQYFGPGTRLTVL.